What follows describes a single T cell receptor (beta chain). Repertoires were generated with immunoSEQ multiplex PCR, while TCRdb's copy carries only in-frame clones and drops some. This table has over 45,000 clones, about 90% appearing once. This sample is part of a study of cytomegalovirus exposure and HLA in healthy donors. The CDR3 is 13 amino acids. Deletions cut 5 bases from V and 1 base from J, with 8 bases between. Germline V lookup: CDR1 LGHNT, CDR2 FRNRAP. The gene calls are TRBV12-5 and TRBJ2-5, with D possibly TRBD2 on 6 matching bases. The clonotype comes from a young woman in good health and CMV-seronegative. Sequenced material: PBMCs. CDR3 loop: CASGRDSQETQYF. The CDR3 DNA follows: TGTGCTAGTGGTCGGGACTCCCAAGAGACCCAGTACTTC.